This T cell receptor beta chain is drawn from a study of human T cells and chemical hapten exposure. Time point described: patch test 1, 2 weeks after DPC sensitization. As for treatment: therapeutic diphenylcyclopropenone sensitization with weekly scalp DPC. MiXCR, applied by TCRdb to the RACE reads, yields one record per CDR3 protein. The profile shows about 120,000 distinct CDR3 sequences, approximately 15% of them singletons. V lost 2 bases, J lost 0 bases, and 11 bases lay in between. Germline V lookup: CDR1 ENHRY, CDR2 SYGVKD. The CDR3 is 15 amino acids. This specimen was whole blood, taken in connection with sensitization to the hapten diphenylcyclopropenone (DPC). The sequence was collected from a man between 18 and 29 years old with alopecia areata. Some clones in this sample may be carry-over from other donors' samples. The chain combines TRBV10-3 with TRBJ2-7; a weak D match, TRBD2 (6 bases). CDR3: CAISEGGIRSYEQYV. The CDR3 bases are TGTGCCATCAGTGAGGGGGGGATCCGCTCCTACGAGCAGTACGTC.